This T cell receptor beta chain was obtained from a study of shared T cell receptors in the human thymus. Assay used: immunoSEQ multiplex PCR; TCRdb lists only in-frame clones, some missing. The sample holds 450,000 to 650,000 clones, about 80% seen once. Comments on this clone: Other DNA sequences in this sample translate to the same CDR3.

The sample was also reused in another study, on human thymus T cells. Per that paper: Healthy Finnish infants undergoing corrective surgery for congenital heart defects were the donors. The thymus was resected at corrective cardiac surgery. Within thymic and blood repertoires, V and J gene usage appeared to be biased. As related research reported, thymic repertoires overlapped highly among unrelated individuals.

The source is a boy under two years old with a congenital heart defect. Sequences were obtained from thymocytes.

As DNA, the CDR3 is TGTGCCAGTAGTATAGGGGGCAGCTCCTACGAGCAGTACTTC. It yields the protein CASSIGGSSYEQYF. The V gene is TRBV19, the J gene TRBJ2-7; weak D call: TRBD1 (5 bases). Trimming cost V 1 base and J 0 bases, with 7 bases left between them. The germline V gene encodes CDR1 LNHDA and CDR2 SQIVND (reference sequence). This CDR3 is built from 14 residues.